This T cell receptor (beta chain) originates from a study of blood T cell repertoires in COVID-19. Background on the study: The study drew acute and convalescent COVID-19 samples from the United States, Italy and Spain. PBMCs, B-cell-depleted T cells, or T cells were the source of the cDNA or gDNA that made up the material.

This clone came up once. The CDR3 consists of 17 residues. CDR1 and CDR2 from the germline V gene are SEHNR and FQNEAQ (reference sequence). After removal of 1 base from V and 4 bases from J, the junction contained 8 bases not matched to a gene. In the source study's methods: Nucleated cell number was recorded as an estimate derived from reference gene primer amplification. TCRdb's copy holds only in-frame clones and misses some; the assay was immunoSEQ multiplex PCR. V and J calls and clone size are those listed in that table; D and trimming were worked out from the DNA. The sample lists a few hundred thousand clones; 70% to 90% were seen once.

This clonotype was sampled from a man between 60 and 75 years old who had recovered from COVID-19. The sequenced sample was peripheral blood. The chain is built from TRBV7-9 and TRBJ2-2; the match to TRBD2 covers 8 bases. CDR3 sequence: CASSLVVSGDRTGELFF. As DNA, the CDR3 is TGTGCCAGCAGCTTAGTTGTTAGCGGGGATCGCACCGGGGAGCTGTTTTTT.